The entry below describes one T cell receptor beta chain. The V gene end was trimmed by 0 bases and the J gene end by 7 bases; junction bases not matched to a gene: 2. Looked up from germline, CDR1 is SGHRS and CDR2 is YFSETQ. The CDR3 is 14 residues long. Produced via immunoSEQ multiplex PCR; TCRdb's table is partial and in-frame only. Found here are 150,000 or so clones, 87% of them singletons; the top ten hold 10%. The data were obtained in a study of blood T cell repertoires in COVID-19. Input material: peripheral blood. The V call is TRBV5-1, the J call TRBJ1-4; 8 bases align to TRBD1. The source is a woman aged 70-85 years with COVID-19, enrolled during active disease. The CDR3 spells CASSLDTGGEKLFF. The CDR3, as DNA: TGCGCCAGCAGCTTGGACACAGGGGGTGAAAAACTGTTTTTT. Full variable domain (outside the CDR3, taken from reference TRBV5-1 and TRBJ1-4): KAGVTQTPRYLIKTRGQQVTLSCSPISGHRSVSWYQQTPGQGLQFLFEYFSETQRNKGNFPGRFSGRQFSNSRSEMNVSTLELGDSALYLCASSLDTGGEKLFFGSGTQLSVL.